The 17 T cell receptor beta chains listed next were all sequenced from one sample in a study of vaccination and CD4 T cells after COVID-19. The antigens these receptors bind are not known. Treatment specified: roughly ten-day PBMC culture with coronavirus spike peptide pools or control peptides (ViraFEST assay). The Oncomine TCR Beta short-read assay was applied to DNA of cultured CD4+ T cells. MiXCR, run by TCRdb on the PCR reads, gives a single entry per CDR3 protein. The data hold some 11,000 distinct CDR3 sequences, with 20% to 25% observed a single time. Here the sequenced sample was CD4+ T cells from blood, cultured in vitro, taken before SARS-CoV-2 vaccination. These receptors came from a human donor who received a COVID-19 vaccine.

By sample fraction, this clonotype is medium-sized. The chain recombines TRBV21-1 with TRBJ1-5; the table assigns TRBD1, which was not confirmed against the DNA. TRBV21-1 corresponds to a pseudogene. The CDR3 is 19 residues long. The CDR3 DNA sequence: TGTGCCAGCAGCACCACGGATGGGACAGGGGAAAAGGGGGGTCAGCCCCAGCATTTT. This encodes CASSTTDGTGEKGGQPQHF.

This clonotype was detected only a few times. The chain joins TRBV12-5 to TRBJ1-1, with D possibly matching TRBD1 (5 bases). Trimming took 1 base from V and 8 from J, leaving 14 bases between them. The CDR3 extends over 14 amino acids. Germline V gene data show CDR1 as LGHNT and CDR2 as FRNRAP. DNA of the CDR3: TGTGCTAGTGGTTTGGCCTGGGCGGGGACCGAAGCTTTCTTT. It codes for CASGLAWAGTEAFF.

The chain employs TRBV19 and TRBJ2-7, with D tentatively TRBD1 (6 bases). Trimming left V 1 base short and J 0 bases short, with 10 bases between. CDR3 length: 15 residues. The germline CDR1 and CDR2 sequences are LNHDA and SQIVND (reference sequence). The DNA for the CDR3 is TGTGCCAGTAGTATAGGGGACACCGGCTCCTACGAGCAGTACTTC. Its translation is CASSIGDTGSYEQYF. The full variable domain, its missing parts supplied by reference TRBV19 and TRBJ2-7, is DGGITQSPKYLFRKEGQNVTLSCEQNLNHDAMYWYRQDPGQGLRLIYYSQIVNDFQKGDIAEGYSVSREKKESFPLTVTSAQKNPTAFYLCASSIGDTGSYEQYFGPGTRLTVT.

This clonotype has a handful of counts. This rearrangement joins TRBV25-1 to TRBJ2-6; either TRBD1 or TRBD2 may fit D (6 bases each). Trimming left V 2 bases short and J 2 bases short, with 7 bases between. The CDR3 extends over 15 amino acids. In germline, CDR1 is MGHDK, CDR2 SYGVNS. This CDR3 is CASSERGPGANVLTF. CDR3 DNA: TGTGCCAGCAGTGAACGGGGGCCTGGGGCCAACGTCCTGACTTTC.

This clonotype was seen only a few times. This sequence joins TRBV4-1 and TRBJ2-7; D not certain. This CDR3 contains 13 residues. V was shortened by 4 bases and J by 6 bases, with 13 bases between the two germline ends. CDR1 is MGHRA, CDR2 YSYEKL, per germline. In DNA, the CDR3 is TGCGCCAGCAGCCTAGAGCGCTACGGCGAGCAGTACTTC. This sequence encodes CASSLERYGEQYF.

This clonotype was seen only a few times. The chain employs TRBV20-1 and TRBJ2-1, with D tentatively TRBD1 (5 bases). The CDR3 runs to 15 residues. Between the trimmed V and J ends, which lost 4 bases and 7 bases, there was a span of 20 bases. Germline values: CDR1 DFQATT, CDR2 SNEGSKA (reference sequence). Here the CDR3 DNA reads TGCAGTGCTATGCACCTAGGAGTTGGGGCGAATGAGCAGTTCTTC. Its translation is CSAMHLGVGANEQFF.

The chain has TRBV20-1 and TRBJ1-1; TRBD1 matches 7 bases. This CDR3 comprises 13 residues. Germline values: CDR1 DFQATT, CDR2 SNEGSKA (reference sequence). The V gene end was trimmed by 3 bases and the J gene end by 4 bases; junction bases not matched to a gene: 5. The CDR3 DNA sequence: TGCAGTGCTAGCCGACAGGGAATCACTGAAGCTTTCTTT. It encodes CSASRQGITEAFF.

CDR3 region: CASSTQSGGTGANVLTF. Here the CDR3 DNA reads TGTGCCAGTAGTACCCAATCTGGGGGCACTGGGGCCAACGTCCTGACTTTC. The chain combines TRBV19 with TRBJ2-6; the D gene is possibly TRBD1 (6 bases). The CDR3 extends over 17 amino acids. Per the germline V gene, CDR1 is LNHDA and CDR2 is SQIVND (reference sequence). Trimming cost V 4 bases and J 2 bases, with 15 bases left between them.

The chain links TRBV20-1 to TRBJ1-1; 7 bases line up with TRBD1. The CDR3 is made up of 13 amino acids. CDR1 and CDR2 from the germline V gene are DFQATT and SNEGSKA (reference sequence). Germline trimming cut 3 bases from V and 6 bases from J; bases unmatched to any gene: 7. This chain's CDR3 is CSARAGGRSEAFF. CDR3 nucleotides: TGCAGTGCTAGGGCAGGGGGGAGGTCTGAAGCTTTCTTT.

This clonotype was seen more than once but under ten times. The chain joins TRBV29-1 to TRBJ1-2; D is unclear. The V and J ends lost 4 bases and 2 bases respectively, with 5 bases between them. This CDR3 is 11 amino acids long. CDR1 and CDR2 from the germline V gene are SQVTM and ANQGSEA. The CDR3 DNA sequence: TGCAGCGTTGTAGAGAACTATGGCTACACCTTC. It codes for CSVVENYGYTF.

This clonotype has just a few counts. The chain uses TRBV7-9 and TRBJ2-1, with D perhaps assigned TRBD1 or TRBD2 (6 bases each). This CDR3 spans 16 amino acids. V shed 6 bases and J shed 1 base, with 16 bases lying between them. CDR1 SEHNR and CDR2 FQNEAQ come from the germline V gene (reference sequence). This CDR3 is CASSFRGVGSYNEQFF. CDR3 nucleotides: TGTGCCAGCAGTTTTAGGGGGGTGGGGTCCTACAATGAGCAGTTCTTC.

The chain combines TRBV20-1 with TRBJ2-1; 12 bases are a match to TRBD2. Germline assignment: CDR1 DFQATT and CDR2 SNEGSKA (reference sequence). The CDR3 has 13 residues. After removal of 2 bases from V and 7 bases from J, the junction contained 0 bases not matched to a gene. The CDR3 spells CSARLAGGNEQFF. The CDR3 coding sequence is TGCAGTGCTAGACTAGCGGGGGGGAATGAGCAGTTCTTC.

The genes are TRBV25-1 and TRBJ1-4; no definite D call. Germline assignment: CDR1 MGHDK and CDR2 SYGVNS. V shed 4 bases and J shed 6 bases, with 15 bases lying between them. This CDR3 spans 15 amino acids. Written as DNA, the CDR3 is TGTGCCAGCAGTGGGCTCGGCGGGAACTATGAAAAACTGTTTTTT. Translating it yields CASSGLGGNYEKLFF.

The J gene is TRBJ2-1, the V gene TRBV12-5; TRBD1 matches 8 bases. V trimming: 7 bases; J trimming: 5 bases; junction bases outside the gene matches: 7. This CDR3 is 14 amino acids long. The germline CDR1 and CDR2 sequences are LGHNT and FRNRAP. The CDR3 region is CASAQGAGDNEQFF. As DNA, the CDR3 is TGTGCTAGTGCTCAGGGGGCTGGAGACAATGAGCAGTTCTTC.

Only a few counts were recorded for this clonotype. V usage is TRBV11-2 and J usage is TRBJ2-2; 8 bases agree with TRBD1. V trimming: 3 bases; J trimming: 7 bases; junction bases outside the gene matches: 4. This CDR3 is built from 14 residues. The germline gives CDR1 SGHAT, CDR2 FQNNGV. The CDR3 is CASSFQGAGGELFF. CDR3 in DNA: TGTGCCAGCAGCTTTCAGGGGGCGGGCGGGGAGCTGTTTTTT.

CDR3 in amino acids: CASSKGEGRARHQPQHF. As DNA, the CDR3 is TGTGCCAGCAGCAAAGGGGAAGGCCGGGCCCGTCATCAGCCCCAGCATTTT. This rearrangement joins TRBV21-1 to TRBJ1-5. TRBV21-1 is a pseudogene segment. The CDR3 covers 17 residues.

The chain joins TRBV14 to TRBJ2-5, with 9 bases aligning to TRBD1. V lost 4 bases, J lost 4 bases, and 7 bases stayed unmatched. The CDR3 runs to 15 residues. Germline lookup yields CDR1 SGHDN and CDR2 FVKESK. CDR3 protein: CASSPLTGGGETQYF. The CDR3 nucleotides are TGTGCCAGCAGCCCCCTGACAGGGGGGGGAGAGACCCAGTACTTC. The whole variable domain, filled in from reference TRBV14 and TRBJ2-5, reads EAGVTQFPSHSVIEKGQTVTLRCDPISGHDNLYWYRRVMGKEIKFLLHFVKESKQDESGMPNNRFLAERTGGTYSTLKVQPAELEDSGVYFCASSPLTGGGETQYFGPGTRLLVL.